Listed here are 14 T cell receptor beta chains from one sample, sequenced in a study of cytomegalovirus exposure and HLA in healthy donors. Vbeta (60) and Jbeta (13) primers were used in the PCR. Sequencing was performed with immunoSEQ multiplex PCR; in TCRdb, only in-frame clones are kept and a portion is missing. This sample has under 200,000 clones, with 77% found just once. Sequencing was performed on PBMCs. The receptors stem from a middle-aged woman in good health and CMV-seropositive.

The rearrangement links TRBV19 to TRBJ2-2, with TRBD2 identical over 7 bases. Looked up from germline, CDR1 is LNHDA and CDR2 is SQIVND (reference sequence). V trimming: 0 bases; J trimming: 5 bases; junction bases outside the gene matches: 9. CDR3 size: 17 residues. The CDR3 coding sequence is TGTGCCAGTAGTATAGATCAGGCGGGAGCGTTTACCGGGGAGCTGTTTTTT. Translating it yields CASSIDQAGAFTGELFF.

The chain employs TRBV6-7 and TRBJ2-7, with 7 bases fitting TRBD1. TRBV6-7 qualifies as an ORF whose function is uncertain. CDR3 length: 16 residues. Trimming took 2 bases from V and 1 from J; bases not matched to a gene: 8. The CDR3 DNA follows: TGTGCCAGCAGTTACCGCGCCGGGACAGTTTCCTACGAGCAGTACTTC. Translated: CASSYRAGTVSYEQYF.

The chain uses TRBV9 and TRBJ1-3; 8 bases agree with TRBD1. Germline CDR1 is SGDLS and CDR2 is YYNGEE. CDR3 length equals 14 residues. V was pared by 4 bases and J by 6 bases, with 6 bases of the junction left unmatched. The CDR3 sequence is CASSYGQGENTIYF. The CDR3 nucleotides are TGTGCCAGCAGCTACGGACAGGGAGAAAACACCATATATTTT.

This rearrangement joins TRBV30 to TRBJ2-7; D remains unclear. Trimming removed 3 bases from V and 3 bases from J, with 6 bases in between. The CDR3 has 11 amino acids. Germline V CDR1 and CDR2: GTSNPN, SVGIG (reference sequence). The CDR3 is CAWRVVYEQYF. In DNA form, the CDR3 reads TGTGCCTGGAGGGTAGTCTACGAGCAGTACTTC.

To note about this clone: A read error may produce the germline difference seen at one junction end. The chain combines TRBV18 with TRBJ1-3; D not resolved. Germline V gene sequence: CDR1 KGHSH, CDR2 LQKENI. This CDR3 spans 16 amino acids. The CDR3, as DNA: TGTGCCAGCTCACCAAACCCTCAACCCTCTAGAAACACCATATATTTT. Translating it yields CASSPNPQPSRNTIYF.

The chain joins TRBV5-1 to TRBJ2-1, with 9 positions matching TRBD1. This CDR3 region has 16 residues. CDR1 and CDR2 (germline): SGHRS, YFSETQ. V was pared by 5 bases and J by 1 base, with 7 bases of the junction left unmatched. CDR3 sequence: CASSSGTGFSYNEQFF. CDR3 in DNA: TGCGCCAGCAGTTCAGGGACAGGGTTTTCCTACAATGAGCAGTTCTTC.

The J gene is TRBJ2-5, the V gene TRBV7-9; D unclear. V was clipped by 3 bases and J by 3 bases, with 11 bases between them. The CDR3 covers 14 residues. CDR1 is SEHNR, CDR2 FQNEAQ, per germline (reference sequence). DNA for the CDR3: TGTGCCAGCAGCTTCTATATCCCCGAAGAGACCCAGTACTTC. It encodes CASSFYIPEETQYF.

This chain uses TRBV29-1 with TRBJ2-1; TRBD2 is a possible D gene (6 bases). Trimming took 2 bases from V and 7 from J, leaving 9 bases between them. Germline-derived CDR1 and CDR2 are SQVTM and ANQGSEA. This CDR3 has 12 residues. In DNA form, the CDR3 reads TGCAGCGTTGAAAGGCGGGATAATGAGCAGTTCTTC. Translation: CSVERRDNEQFF.

The genes are TRBV4-3 and TRBJ2-2; D possibly corresponds to TRBD2 (5 bases). The CDR3 consists of 18 residues. Germline loops: CDR1 LGHNA, CDR2 YSLEER. The V gene lost 1 base and the J gene lost 4 bases, with 19 bases spanning the gap. CDR3 region: CASSQGAAKRTSTGELFF. The CDR3, as DNA: TGCGCCAGCAGCCAAGGGGCGGCGAAGCGGACCTCCACCGGGGAGCTGTTTTTT.

The chain recombines TRBV7-2 with TRBJ2-1, with D possibly TRBD2 on 6 matching bases. V was trimmed by 4 bases and J by 0 bases, leaving 13 bases between them. The germline V gene has CDR1 SGHTA and CDR2 FQGNSA. CDR3 size: 16 residues. The CDR3 spells CASSWSGPSSYNEQFF. DNA of the CDR3: TGTGCCAGCAGCTGGAGCGGGCCGAGCTCCTACAATGAGCAGTTCTTC.

This clone was counted only a few times. This sequence joins TRBV6-5 and TRBJ2-3; D is unresolved. V lost 6 bases, J lost 2 bases, and 12 bases lay in between. Germline V gives CDR1 MNHEY, CDR2 SVGAGI. This CDR3 spans 14 amino acids. The CDR3 is CASRRGLSTDTQYF. The CDR3 bases are TGTGCCAGCAGAAGAGGCTTGTCCACAGATACGCAGTATTTT.

Turning to this clone: The limits of the CDR3 on the DNA are not certain, so only TCRdb's listed CDR3 is given. The chain links TRBV18 to TRBJ1-4. The CDR3 spans 14 amino acids, including both terminal residues. The V gene's germline CDR1 is KGHSH and CDR2 LQKENI. CDR3 sequence reads: CASSPPFGEGKLFF.

The sample holds a few counts of this clone. Compared with germline, one end of the junction differs, possibly owing to a read error. The chain carries TRBV7-9 and TRBJ2-1; a weak D match, TRBD2 (5 bases). The CDR3 covers 12 residues. Germline CDR1 and CDR2: SEHNR and FQNEAQ (reference sequence). CDR3 coding DNA: TGTTCCAGCAGCCTGGACTCCAATGAGCAGTTCTTC. Protein: CSSSLDSNEQFF.

J is TRBJ1-2 and V is TRBV7-9; D is perhaps TRBD1 (6 bases). The CDR3 contains 15 residues. Germline assignment: CDR1 SEHNR and CDR2 FQNEAQ (reference sequence). V was cut by 5 bases and J by 5 bases, with 18 bases left in between. The CDR3 sequence is CASSTQQGRKYGYTF. CDR3 DNA sequence: TGTGCCAGCAGCACCCAGCAGGGGCGAAAATATGGCTACACCTTC. Together with reference TRBV7-9 and TRBJ1-2, the CDR3 gives the full variable domain: DTGVSQNPRHKITKRGQNVTFRCDPISEHNRLYWYRQTLGQGPEFLTYFQNEAQLEKSRLLSDRFSAERPKGSFSTLEIQRTEQGDSAMYLCASSTQQGRKYGYTFGSGTRLTVV.